A single sample gave rise to the 2 T cell receptor beta chains below, sequenced in a study of tumor-infiltrating lymphocytes in primary liver carcinoma. TCR beta cDNA was reverse-transcribed from about 550 ng of total RNA. The reaction used a constant-region primer and ProtoScript II reverse transcriptase. Construction of TCR beta libraries relied on three successive nested multiplex PCR rounds employing slightly modified ARM-PCR. Use of TRBV1-TRBV30 forward primers with a C-beta reverse primer characterized the first two PCR rounds, which lasted about 10 cycles each. TCRdb re-derived calls from the multiplex PCR reads in MiXCR, one entry per CDR3 protein. In the table there are almost 200,000 distinct CDR3 sequences, around three fifths of which are singletons. Alongside blood RNA obtained from unsorted whole blood, germline DNA was also extracted. Sequencing input: peripheral blood. The receptor set was obtained from a woman aged 60-75 years with primary liver carcinoma and hepatitis B virus infection.

About this clonotype itself: As the CDR3 is not closed by the conserved phenylalanine or tryptophan, this likely results from a read error. The DNA is left out, because the CDR3 cannot be placed on it with certainty; the CDR3 is given as TCRdb lists it. The chain joins TRBV5-6 to TRBJ1-1; the table's D call, TRBD1, was not checked against the DNA. In germline, CDR1 is SGHDT, CDR2 YYEEEE. Inclusive of both ends, the CDR3 amounts to 18 amino acids. The CDR3 loop is CASSLAAGTRGVWTEAFS.

Notes on this clonotype: This may be a read error: a much more frequent sequence differs by one nucleotide. The chain combines TRBV12-3 or TRBV12-4 with TRBJ2-2; D remains ambiguous. V was clipped by 2 bases and J by 2 bases, with 6 bases between them. The CDR3 loop spans 14 amino acids. As DNA, the CDR3 is TGTGCCAGCAGTTTAAGTCATAACACCGGGGAGCTGTTTTTT. Translation: CASSLSHNTGELFF.